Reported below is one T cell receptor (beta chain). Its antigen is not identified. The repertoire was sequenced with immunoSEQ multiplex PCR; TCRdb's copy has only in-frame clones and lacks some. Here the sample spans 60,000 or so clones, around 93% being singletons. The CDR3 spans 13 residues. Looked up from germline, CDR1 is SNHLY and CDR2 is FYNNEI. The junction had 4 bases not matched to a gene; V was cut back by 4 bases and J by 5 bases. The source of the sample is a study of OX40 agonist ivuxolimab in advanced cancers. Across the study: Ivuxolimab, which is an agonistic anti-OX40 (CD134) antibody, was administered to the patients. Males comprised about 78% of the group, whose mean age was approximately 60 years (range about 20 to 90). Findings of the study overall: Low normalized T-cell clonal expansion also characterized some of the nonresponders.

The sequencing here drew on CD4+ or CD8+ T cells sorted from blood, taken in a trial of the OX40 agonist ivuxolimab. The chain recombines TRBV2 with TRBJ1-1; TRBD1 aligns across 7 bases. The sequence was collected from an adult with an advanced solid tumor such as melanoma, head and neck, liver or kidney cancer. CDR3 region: CASSGQGRTEAFF. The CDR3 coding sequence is TGTGCCAGCAGTGGACAGGGACGAACTGAAGCTTTCTTT.